Sequencing of this T cell receptor (beta chain) was carried out in a study of T cell changes during pregnancy in multiple sclerosis (dated by TCRdb to between 2018 and 2021). Describing the broader study: The study looked at changes in the T cell repertoire across pregnancy in women with multiple sclerosis.

In the case of this clone: What antigen it recognizes has not been identified. No base qualities exist here, and no much larger clone lies one base off it.

Reading from cysteine to phenylalanine, the CDR3 counts 15 amino acids. The read is trimmed to its CDR3 DNA, 45 bases read in frame from base 1. The germline V gene sets CDR1 to LGHNA and CDR2 to YSLEER. The V end gives up 1 base and the J end 4 bases, leaving 4 bases in the junction not matched to a gene. The library was obtained by the immunoSEQ multiplex PCR assay. TCRdb stores this immuneACCESS table with in-frame sequences only. Part of the clones is absent; in the studies checked, under half of the shortfall reflects unresolved V genes, and no reason is known for the rest. This sample holds over 30,000 clones; about 90% were observed only once. Of the sample, roughly 3.5% is held by the ten largest clones.

The chain couples TRBV4-3 to TRBJ2-3; 8 central bases correspond to TRBD2. Material: CD8+ T cells from peripheral blood mononuclear cells, obtained in the third trimester of pregnancy. The receptor's source is a female donor with multiple sclerosis, enrolled in a pregnancy study. The CDR3 is CASSQGVGGADTQYF. The nucleotide sequence is TGCGCCAGCAGCCAAGGGGTCGGGGGGGCAGATACGCAGTATTTT.